This T cell receptor beta chain was sequenced for a study of T cell repertoires in cytomegalovirus infection. TCRdb processed the reads anew with MiXCR; each CDR3 protein has one entry. The sample holds approximately 110,000 distinct CDR3 sequences; around 9.1% are singletons and the top ten take 30% to 40%. Germline values: CDR1 DFQATT, CDR2 SNEGSKA (reference sequence). The CDR3 length is 17 residues. Losses at the gene ends were 0 bases for V and 5 bases for J; bases not matched to a gene: 11. This clonotype was picked up a small number of times. The antigen remains unidentified. The sample taken for sequencing was PBMCs, sequenced either directly or after in vitro stimulation (not recorded which). The TCR originated in a human donor in good health (CMV status not recorded). Some clones in this sample may be carry-over from other donors' samples. This sequence joins TRBV20-1 and TRBJ2-5; 11 bases agree with TRBD2. CDR3 nucleotides: TGCAGTGCTAGAGATTGGTCTAGCGGGAGGTTTTCGGAGACCCAGTACTTC. Its translation: CSARDWSSGRFSETQYF.